This TCR beta chain was sequenced in a study of shared clonotypes between healthy human individuals. This CDR3 region has 15 residues. The V gene lost 0 bases and the J gene lost 4 bases, with 12 bases spanning the gap. Germline V gene data show CDR1 as SGHVS and CDR2 as FQNEAQ. The method was immunoSEQ multiplex PCR; TCRdb's version includes in-frame clones alone and lacks a portion of them. The sample has about 2 million clones, roughly 95% seen once. It was CD45RO-negative cells, positively selected for CCR7, that made up naive CD8 cells, with terminally differentiated effector memory CD45RA+ cells excluded.

Sequencing was performed on naive CD8+ T cells sorted from blood. This sequence originates from a man aged 18-30 years in good health. The chain combines TRBV7-8 with TRBJ1-1; D not certain. Written as DNA, the CDR3 is TGTGCCAGCAGCTTAGCGCCCCCCCCACGCACTGAAGCTTTCTTT. This translates into CASSLAPPPRTEAFF. Full variable domain (remainder filled in from reference TRBV7-8 and TRBJ1-1): GAGVSQSPRYKVAKRGQDVALRCDPISGHVSLFWYQQALGQGPEFLTYFQNEAQLDKSGLPSDRFFAERPEGSVSTLKIQRTQQEDSAVYLCASSLAPPPRTEAFFGQGTRLTVV.